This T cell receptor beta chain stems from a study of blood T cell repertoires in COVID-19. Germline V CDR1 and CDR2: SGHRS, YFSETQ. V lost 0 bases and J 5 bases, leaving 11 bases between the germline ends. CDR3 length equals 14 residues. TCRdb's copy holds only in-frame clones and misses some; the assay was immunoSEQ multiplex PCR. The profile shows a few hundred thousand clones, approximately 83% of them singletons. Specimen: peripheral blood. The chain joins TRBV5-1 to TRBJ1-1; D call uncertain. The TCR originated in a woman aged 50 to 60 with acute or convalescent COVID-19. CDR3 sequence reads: CASSLERGRTEAFF. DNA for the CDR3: TGCGCCAGCAGCTTGGAACGGGGTAGGACTGAAGCTTTCTTT.